This T cell receptor beta chain was identified in a study of T cell changes during pregnancy in multiple sclerosis. Assay used: immunoSEQ multiplex PCR; TCRdb lists only in-frame clones, some missing. The sample lists fewer than 25,000 clones; more than 80% were seen once. The CDR3 loop spans 15 amino acids. CDR1 and CDR2 (germline): LNHDA, SQIVND (reference sequence). V shed 4 bases, J shed 10 bases, and the junction held 13 bases outside the gene matches. This TCR derives from a female donor in good health, enrolled as a control in a pregnancy study. Source: CD4+ T cells from peripheral blood mononuclear cells, taken in the third trimester of pregnancy. V gene TRBV19 combines with J gene TRBJ1-5, with TRBD1 matching 7 bases. For the CDR3, the DNA is TGTGCCAGTAGTAGGACCCGGGACAGCCCCTTTCCCCAGCATTTT. This encodes CASSRTRDSPFPQHF.